Below are 30 T cell receptor beta chains sequenced from a single sample in a study of cytomegalovirus exposure and HLA in healthy donors. PCR used 60 Vbeta primers and 13 Jbeta primers. Here immunoSEQ multiplex PCR was the method, and the copy in TCRdb shows in-frame clones only, minus some. In the table there are some 180,000 clones, roughly 88% of which are singletons. The sequenced sample consisted of PBMCs. The receptors originated from a girl aged 2 to 9 in good health and CMV-seropositive.

The chain couples TRBV5-1 to TRBJ2-1, with 7 bases aligning to TRBD1. After removal of 5 bases from V and 0 bases from J, the junction contained 5 bases not matched to a gene. CDR3 size: 15 residues. The V gene's germline CDR1 is SGHRS and CDR2 YFSETQ. In DNA form, the CDR3 reads TGCGCCAGCAGACCAACAGGGGACTCCTACAATGAGCAGTTCTTC. Protein sequence: CASRPTGDSYNEQFF. Combining the CDR3 with reference TRBV5-1 and TRBJ2-1 gives the whole variable domain KAGVTQTPRYLIKTRGQQVTLSCSPISGHRSVSWYQQTPGQGLQFLFEYFSETQRNKGNFPGRFSGRQFSNSRSEMNVSTLELGDSALYLCASRPTGDSYNEQFFGPGTRLTVL.

The CDR3 is CASSIAGGRYGYTF. Here the CDR3 DNA reads TGTGCCAGTAGTATAGCTGGGGGGAGATATGGCTACACCTTC. This sequence joins TRBV19 and TRBJ1-2; a weak D match, TRBD1 (5 bases). The V end lost 1 base, the J end lost 5 bases, and 11 bases lay between the germline ends. The CDR3 is made up of 14 amino acids. The germline CDR1 and CDR2 sequences are LNHDA and SQIVND (reference sequence).

Notes on this clone: Other DNA variants within this sample encode the same CDR3. V gene TRBV6-5 combines with J gene TRBJ1-2, with 7 positions matching TRBD1. The CDR3 length is 13 residues. From germline, CDR1 is MNHEY and CDR2 SVGAGI. The V gene end was trimmed by 0 bases and the J gene end by 8 bases; junction bases not matched to a gene: 3. The CDR3 nucleotides are TGTGCCAGCAGTTACTCTACAGGGGACGGCTACACCTTC. It codes for CASSYSTGDGYTF.

The J gene is TRBJ2-5, the V gene TRBV5-1, with a possible D match to TRBD1 (7 bases). The assigned J gene may be wrong: the sequence end matches TRBJ2-7 better. The CDR3 loop spans 14 amino acids. The germline V gene has CDR1 SGHRS and CDR2 YFSETQ. In DNA form, the CDR3 reads TGCGCCAGCCGGTCGGGGGACAGTGAGTACGAGCAGTACTTC. Protein product: CASRSGDSEYEQYF.

V and J are TRBV10-3 and TRBJ2-6; the match to TRBD1 covers 7 bases. In germline, CDR1 is ENHRY, CDR2 SYGVKD. The CDR3 has 13 residues. The junction had 2 bases not matched to a gene; V was cut back by 10 bases and J by 2 bases. CDR3 residues: CATQGAGANVLTF. CDR3 in DNA: TGTGCCACCCAGGGGGCTGGGGCCAACGTCCTGACTTTC.

As DNA, the CDR3 is TGTGCTAGTGGCTTGCGACTAGCGGGACGAAGTGAGCAGTTCTTC. Protein: CASGLRLAGRSEQFF. V and J are TRBV12-5 and TRBJ2-1; 11 bases fit TRBD2. Germline V gene lookup returns CDR1 LGHNT and CDR2 FRNRAP. There are 15 residues in the CDR3. J gave up 9 bases and V 6 bases, and 10 bases lay outside the gene matches.

The V call is TRBV30, the J call TRBJ2-3, with 16 bases aligning to TRBD2. The CDR3 has 19 amino acids. V gave up 0 bases and J gave up 1 base; unmatched junction bases: 7. Germline V gene sequence: CDR1 GTSNPN, CDR2 SVGIG (reference sequence). The CDR3 loop reads CAWSVQLGLAGGGTDTQYF. The CDR3 DNA reads TGTGCCTGGAGTGTACAGCTGGGACTAGCGGGAGGGGGCACAGATACGCAGTATTTT.

The chain uses TRBV28 and TRBJ1-2, with TRBD1 matching over 10 bases. CDR1 is MDHEN and CDR2 is SYDVKM in the germline V gene. This CDR3 contains 13 residues. J gave up 4 bases and V 10 bases, and 6 bases lay outside the gene matches. CDR3: CATTDRGTYGYTF. For the CDR3, the DNA is TGTGCCACTACGGACAGGGGGACCTATGGCTACACCTTC.

This clone has only one observation. The chain uses TRBV30 and TRBJ2-5; TRBD2 matches 11 bases. CDR1 is GTSNPN, CDR2 SVGIG, per germline (reference sequence). Losses at the gene ends were 2 bases for V and 5 bases for J; bases not matched to a gene: 10. The length of the CDR3 is 16 residues. This CDR3 is CAWSLGLAGGGETQYF. DNA of the CDR3: TGTGCCTGGAGTTTAGGGCTAGCGGGAGGTGGTGAGACCCAGTACTTC.

This sequence joins TRBV28 and TRBJ1-2, with TRBD1 matching over 8 bases. Looked up from germline, CDR1 is MDHEN and CDR2 is SYDVKM. There are 13 residues in the CDR3. V shed 5 bases, J shed 8 bases, and the junction held 7 bases outside the gene matches. The CDR3, as DNA: TGTGCCAGCAGTGCCGCAGGGGGCGCGGGCTACACCTTC. Translation: CASSAAGGAGYTF.

The rearrangement uses TRBV2 and TRBJ2-3; weak D call: TRBD1 (5 bases). The CDR3 is made up of 17 amino acids. CDR1 and CDR2 (germline): SNHLY, FYNNEI. The V end was cut by 4 bases, the J end by 2 bases, with 19 bases between. The DNA for the CDR3 is TGTGCCAGCAGTGTTTTATACTGGGGCAGCCCCACAGATACGCAGTATTTT. This translates into CASSVLYWGSPTDTQYF.

The V call is TRBV27, the J call TRBJ1-2, with a tentative D call TRBD1 (5 bases). From germline, CDR1 is MNHEY and CDR2 SMNVEV (reference sequence). This CDR3 has 14 residues. V was clipped by 0 bases and J by 8 bases, with 13 bases between them. The CDR3 DNA is TGTGCCAGCAGTTTATCGGACAACTTTCGGGGCTACACCTTC. Its protein product is CASSLSDNFRGYTF.

The sample holds one count of this clone. V gene TRBV30 combines with J gene TRBJ2-7, with D possibly matching TRBD2 (6 bases). V was shortened by 1 base and J by 0 bases, with 19 bases between the two germline ends. Germline CDR1 and CDR2: GTSNPN and SVGIG (reference sequence). The CDR3 consists of 17 residues. The CDR3 sequence: CAWSGYSAGLNSYEQYF. The CDR3 region has the DNA TGTGCCTGGAGTGGATACTCCGCGGGATTAAACTCCTACGAGCAGTACTTC.

This chain links TRBV27 with TRBJ1-1, with 8 bases aligning to TRBD1. Losses at the gene ends were 2 bases for V and 0 bases for J; bases not matched to a gene: 2. From germline, CDR1 is MNHEY and CDR2 SMNVEV (reference sequence). There are 15 residues in the CDR3. CDR3: CASSLDRGMNTEAFF. CDR3 DNA sequence: TGTGCCAGCAGTTTAGACAGGGGAATGAACACTGAAGCTTTCTTT.

The chain joins TRBV6-4 to TRBJ2-7; 11 bases align to TRBD2. This CDR3 comprises 15 residues. Germline CDR1 is MRHNA and CDR2 is SNTAGT. The V and J ends lost 5 bases and 3 bases, in that order; junction bases with no gene match: 6. For the CDR3, the DNA is TGTGCCAGCAGTCTTCTAGCGGGAGGAAACTACGAGCAGTACTTC. Its protein product is CASSLLAGGNYEQYF.

V is TRBV5-6 and J is TRBJ2-5; 8 bases are a match to TRBD1. J was trimmed by 5 bases and V by 3 bases; bases with no gene match: 15. The CDR3 runs to 17 residues. The V gene's germline CDR1 is SGHDT and CDR2 YYEEEE. CDR3 region: CASSSSSATGEDETQYF. The CDR3 region has the DNA TGTGCCAGCAGCTCGTCCTCCGCGACAGGGGAGGACGAGACCCAGTACTTC.

This clone has only a few counts. The chain employs TRBV2 and TRBJ1-1, with a possible D match to TRBD1 (6 bases). The germline CDR1 and CDR2 sequences are SNHLY and FYNNEI. CDR3 size: 12 residues. Trimming stripped 6 bases from V and 6 bases from J, with 11 bases between. CDR3 in amino acids: CASRQGGAEAFF. The CDR3 nucleotides are TGTGCCAGCAGACAGGGTGGGGCTGAAGCTTTCTTT.

The rearrangement links TRBV2 to TRBJ1-2; 7 bases line up with TRBD1. This CDR3 is built from 18 residues. V dropped 3 bases and J dropped 0; count of bases not matched to a gene: 13. CDR1 is SNHLY, CDR2 FYNNEI, per germline. In DNA form, the CDR3 reads TGTGCCAGCAGTGATAGGTTCAGGGGGGTTCCAGCTAACTATGGCTACACCTTC. Translation gives CASSDRFRGVPANYGYTF.

The chain has TRBV25-1 and TRBJ1-1; tentative D call: TRBD1 (5 bases). CDR3 length equals 15 residues. V lost 5 bases and J lost 0, with 13 bases in between. The germline gives CDR1 MGHDK, CDR2 SYGVNS. The CDR3 DNA is TGTGCCAGCAGTTCCTATGGGGGGGTGAACACTGAAGCTTTCTTT. Its translation is CASSSYGGVNTEAFF.

This sequence joins TRBV18 and TRBJ2-2; 8 bases align to TRBD1. Germline values: CDR1 KGHSH, CDR2 LQKENI. Trimming removed 3 bases from V and 1 base from J; junction bases left unmatched: 1. CDR3 length: 15 amino acids. In nucleotides, the CDR3 is TGTGCCAGCTCACCCGGGACAGGGAACACCGGGGAGCTGTTTTTT. Amino acid sequence: CASSPGTGNTGELFF.

The V and J genes are TRBV5-4 and TRBJ2-5; the match to TRBD2 covers 13 bases. J was trimmed by 5 bases and V by 3 bases; bases with no gene match: 7. This CDR3 is built from 16 residues. Germline V gives CDR1 SGHNT, CDR2 YYREEE (reference sequence). CDR3 loop: CASSSMPGLAGETQYF. As DNA, the CDR3 is TGTGCCAGCAGCTCGATGCCGGGACTAGCGGGGGAGACCCAGTACTTC.

This clone appeared a single time. V usage is TRBV27 and J usage is TRBJ2-3; D is possibly TRBD2 (5 bases). Looked up from germline, CDR1 is MNHEY and CDR2 is SMNVEV (reference sequence). V was shortened by 3 bases and J by 3 bases, with 13 bases between the two germline ends. The CDR3 is 15 residues long. In DNA, the CDR3 is TGTGCCAGCAGTTTGTTCAGGAGAGGGACAGATACGCAGTATTTT. It translates to CASSLFRRGTDTQYF.

This chain connects TRBV28 to TRBJ2-7; unclear D gene. Trimming removed 2 bases at V and 2 bases at J, with 13 bases between. There are 15 residues in the CDR3. Germline values: CDR1 MDHEN, CDR2 SYDVKM. The CDR3 reads CASSLSPRPAYEQYF. Here the CDR3 DNA reads TGTGCCAGCAGTTTAAGCCCCCGTCCGGCCTACGAGCAGTACTTC.

V is TRBV6-5 and J is TRBJ1-1; D uncertain. Germline assignment: CDR1 MNHEY and CDR2 SVGAGI. V was shortened by 4 bases and J by 6 bases, with 18 bases between the two germline ends. This CDR3 has 15 amino acids. The CDR3 loop is CASSLRFPPRAEAFF. DNA of the CDR3: TGTGCCAGCAGTTTGAGGTTTCCCCCCCGGGCTGAAGCTTTCTTT.

The chain links TRBV5-1 to TRBJ2-3, with D tentatively TRBD2 (5 bases). The V and J ends lost 4 bases and 6 bases respectively, with 12 bases between them. The germline CDR1 and CDR2 sequences are SGHRS and YFSETQ. The CDR3 sequence is 13 residues long. DNA for the CDR3: TGCGCCAGCAGCCGGGAACACACCGATACGCAGTATTTT. Its protein is CASSREHTDTQYF.

The gene calls are TRBV28 and TRBJ1-1; D ambiguous. The ends were cut back, 3 bases at V and 1 base at J, with 9 bases in the middle. Germline CDR1 and CDR2: MDHEN and SYDVKM. The CDR3 runs 14 residues. CDR3 residues: CASSFGIGNTEAFF. DNA of the CDR3: TGTGCCAGCAGTTTCGGGATTGGGAACACTGAAGCTTTCTTT.

In nucleotides, the CDR3 is TGTGCCAGCAGCTTGTGGGGCAAGGAGCCCCAGCATTTT. Translated: CASSLWGKEPQHF. The V call is TRBV5-6, the J call TRBJ1-5; D perhaps matches TRBD1 (5 bases). Trimming removed 1 base at V and 8 bases at J, with 10 bases between. Germline V CDR1 and CDR2: SGHDT, YYEEEE. The CDR3 contains 13 residues.

The sample holds a few counts of this clone. J is TRBJ2-6 and V is TRBV6-4, with D possibly matching TRBD2 (6 bases). V lost 0 bases and J 0 bases, leaving 6 bases between the germline ends. The CDR3 runs to 16 residues. Looked up from germline, CDR1 is MRHNA and CDR2 is SNTAGT. The CDR3: CASSDSGGSGANVLTF. The CDR3 region has the DNA TGTGCCAGCAGTGACTCGGGGGGCTCTGGGGCCAACGTCCTGACTTTC.

This chain joins TRBV6-6 and TRBJ2-6; D is possibly TRBD1 (5 bases). The CDR3 has 16 amino acids. V lost 8 bases to trimming and J lost 2 bases, with 16 bases between them. Looked up from germline, CDR1 is MNHNY and CDR2 is SVGAGI (reference sequence). The CDR3 here is CASLGPRIAGANVLTF. As DNA, the CDR3 is TGTGCCAGCTTGGGGCCACGAATCGCTGGGGCCAACGTCCTGACTTTC.

The chain employs TRBV28 and TRBJ2-7; a possible D gene is TRBD2 (5 bases). Trimming took 7 bases from V and 3 from J, leaving 16 bases between them. The CDR3 sequence is 14 residues long. Germline V gene sequence: CDR1 MDHEN, CDR2 SYDVKM. The CDR3 is CASTFEGRFYEQYF. The DNA for the CDR3 is TGTGCCAGCACCTTCGAGGGCAGATTCTACGAGCAGTACTTC.